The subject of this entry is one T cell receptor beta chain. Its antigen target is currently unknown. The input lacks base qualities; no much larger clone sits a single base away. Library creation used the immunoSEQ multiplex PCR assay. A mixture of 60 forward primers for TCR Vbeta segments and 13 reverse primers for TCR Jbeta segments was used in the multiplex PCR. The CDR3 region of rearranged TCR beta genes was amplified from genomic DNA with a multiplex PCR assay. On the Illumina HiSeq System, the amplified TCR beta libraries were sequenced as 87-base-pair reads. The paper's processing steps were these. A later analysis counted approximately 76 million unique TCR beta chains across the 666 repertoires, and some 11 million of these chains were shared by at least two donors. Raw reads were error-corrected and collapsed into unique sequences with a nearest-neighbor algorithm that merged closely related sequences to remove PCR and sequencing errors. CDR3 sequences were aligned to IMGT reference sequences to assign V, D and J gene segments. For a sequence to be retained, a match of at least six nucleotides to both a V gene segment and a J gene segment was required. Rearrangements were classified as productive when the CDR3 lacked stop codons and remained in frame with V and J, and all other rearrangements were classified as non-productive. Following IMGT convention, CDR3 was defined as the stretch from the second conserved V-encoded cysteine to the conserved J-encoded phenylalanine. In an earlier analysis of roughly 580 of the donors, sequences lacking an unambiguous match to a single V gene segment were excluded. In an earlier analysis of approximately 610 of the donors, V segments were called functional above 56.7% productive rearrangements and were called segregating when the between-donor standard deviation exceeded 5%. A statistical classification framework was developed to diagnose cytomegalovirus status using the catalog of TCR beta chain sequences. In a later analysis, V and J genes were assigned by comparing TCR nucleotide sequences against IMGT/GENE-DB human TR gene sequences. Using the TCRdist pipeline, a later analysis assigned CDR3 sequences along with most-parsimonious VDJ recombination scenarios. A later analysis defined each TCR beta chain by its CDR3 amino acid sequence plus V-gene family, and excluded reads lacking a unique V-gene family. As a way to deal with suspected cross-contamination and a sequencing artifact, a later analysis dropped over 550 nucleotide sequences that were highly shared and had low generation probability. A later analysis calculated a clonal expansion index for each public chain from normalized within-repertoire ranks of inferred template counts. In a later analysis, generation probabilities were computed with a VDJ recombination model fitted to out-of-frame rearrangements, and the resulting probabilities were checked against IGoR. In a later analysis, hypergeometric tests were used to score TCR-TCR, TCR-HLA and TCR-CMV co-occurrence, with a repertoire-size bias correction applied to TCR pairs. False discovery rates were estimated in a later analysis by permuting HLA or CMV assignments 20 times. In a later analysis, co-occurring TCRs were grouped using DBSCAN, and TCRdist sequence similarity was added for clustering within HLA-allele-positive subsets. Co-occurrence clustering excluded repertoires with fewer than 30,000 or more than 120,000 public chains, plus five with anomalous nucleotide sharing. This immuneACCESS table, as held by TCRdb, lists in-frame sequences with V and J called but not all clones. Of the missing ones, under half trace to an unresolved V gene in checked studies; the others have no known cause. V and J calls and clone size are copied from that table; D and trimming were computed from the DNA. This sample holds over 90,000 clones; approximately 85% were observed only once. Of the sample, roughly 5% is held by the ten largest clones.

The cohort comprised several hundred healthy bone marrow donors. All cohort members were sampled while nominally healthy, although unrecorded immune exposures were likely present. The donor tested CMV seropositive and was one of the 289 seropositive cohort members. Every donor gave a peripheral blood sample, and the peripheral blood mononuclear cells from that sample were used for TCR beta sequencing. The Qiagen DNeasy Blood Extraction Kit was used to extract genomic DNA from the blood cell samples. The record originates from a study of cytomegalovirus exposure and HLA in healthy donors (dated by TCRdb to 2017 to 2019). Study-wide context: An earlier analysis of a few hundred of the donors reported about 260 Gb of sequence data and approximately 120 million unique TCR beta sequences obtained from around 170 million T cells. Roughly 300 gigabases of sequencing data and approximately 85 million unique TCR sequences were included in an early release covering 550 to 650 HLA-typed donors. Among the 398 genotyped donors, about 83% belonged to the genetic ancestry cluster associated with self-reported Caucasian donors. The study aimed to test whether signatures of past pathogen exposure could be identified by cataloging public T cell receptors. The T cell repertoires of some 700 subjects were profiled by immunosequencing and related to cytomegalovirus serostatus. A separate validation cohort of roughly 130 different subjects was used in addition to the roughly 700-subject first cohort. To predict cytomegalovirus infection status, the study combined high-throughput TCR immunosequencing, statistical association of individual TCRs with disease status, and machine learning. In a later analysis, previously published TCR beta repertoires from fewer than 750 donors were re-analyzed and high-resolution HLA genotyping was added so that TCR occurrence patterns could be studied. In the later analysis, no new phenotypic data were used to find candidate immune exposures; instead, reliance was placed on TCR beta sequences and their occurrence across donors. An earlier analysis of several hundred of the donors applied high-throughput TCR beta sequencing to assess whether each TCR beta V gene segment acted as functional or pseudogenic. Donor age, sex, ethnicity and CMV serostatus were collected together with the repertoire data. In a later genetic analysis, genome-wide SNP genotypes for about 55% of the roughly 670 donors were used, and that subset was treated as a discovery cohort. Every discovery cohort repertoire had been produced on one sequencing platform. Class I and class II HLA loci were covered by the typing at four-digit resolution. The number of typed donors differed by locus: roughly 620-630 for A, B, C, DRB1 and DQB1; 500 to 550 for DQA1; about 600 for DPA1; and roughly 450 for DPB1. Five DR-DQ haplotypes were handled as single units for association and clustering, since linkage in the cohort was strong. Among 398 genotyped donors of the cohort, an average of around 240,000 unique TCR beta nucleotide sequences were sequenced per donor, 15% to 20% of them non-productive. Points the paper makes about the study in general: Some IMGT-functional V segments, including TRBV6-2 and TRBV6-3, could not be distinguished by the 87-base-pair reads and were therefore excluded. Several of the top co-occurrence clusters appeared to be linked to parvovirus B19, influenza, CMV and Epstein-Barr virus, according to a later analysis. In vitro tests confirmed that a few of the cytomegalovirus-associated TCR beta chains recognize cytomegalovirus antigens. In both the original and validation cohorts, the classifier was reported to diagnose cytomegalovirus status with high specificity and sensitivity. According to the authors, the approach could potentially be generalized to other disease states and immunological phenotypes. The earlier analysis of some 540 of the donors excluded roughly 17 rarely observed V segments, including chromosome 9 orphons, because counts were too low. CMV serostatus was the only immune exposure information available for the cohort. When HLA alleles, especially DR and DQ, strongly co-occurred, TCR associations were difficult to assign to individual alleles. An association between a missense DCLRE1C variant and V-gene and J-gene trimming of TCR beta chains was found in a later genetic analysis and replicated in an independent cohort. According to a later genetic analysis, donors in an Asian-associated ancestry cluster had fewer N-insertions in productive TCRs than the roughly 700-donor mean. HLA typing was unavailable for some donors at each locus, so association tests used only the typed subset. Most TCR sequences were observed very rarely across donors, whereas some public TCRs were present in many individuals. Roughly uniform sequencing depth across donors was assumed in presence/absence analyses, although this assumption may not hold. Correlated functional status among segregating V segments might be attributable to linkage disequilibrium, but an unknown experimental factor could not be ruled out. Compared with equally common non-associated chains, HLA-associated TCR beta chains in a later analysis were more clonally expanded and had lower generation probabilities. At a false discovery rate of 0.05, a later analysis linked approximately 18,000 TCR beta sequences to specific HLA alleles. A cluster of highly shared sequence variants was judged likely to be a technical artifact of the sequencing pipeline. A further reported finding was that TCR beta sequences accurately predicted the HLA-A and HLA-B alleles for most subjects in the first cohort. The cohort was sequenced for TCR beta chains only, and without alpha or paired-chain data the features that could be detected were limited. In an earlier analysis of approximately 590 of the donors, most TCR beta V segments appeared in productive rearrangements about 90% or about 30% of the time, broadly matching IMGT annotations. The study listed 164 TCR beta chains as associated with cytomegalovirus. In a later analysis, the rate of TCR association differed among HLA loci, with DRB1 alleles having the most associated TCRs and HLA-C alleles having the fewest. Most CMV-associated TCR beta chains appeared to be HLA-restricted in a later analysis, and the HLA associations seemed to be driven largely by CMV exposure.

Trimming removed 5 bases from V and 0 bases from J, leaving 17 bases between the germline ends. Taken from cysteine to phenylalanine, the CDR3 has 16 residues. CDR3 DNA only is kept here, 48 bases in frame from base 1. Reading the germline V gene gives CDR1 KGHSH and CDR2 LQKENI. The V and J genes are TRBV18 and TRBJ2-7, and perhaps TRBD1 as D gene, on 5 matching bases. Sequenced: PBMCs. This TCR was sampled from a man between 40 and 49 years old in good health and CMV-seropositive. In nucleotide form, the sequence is TGTGCCAGCTCAGGGGCCGGGTGGGCAGGCTCCTACGAGCAGTACTTC. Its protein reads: CASSGAGWAGSYEQYF.